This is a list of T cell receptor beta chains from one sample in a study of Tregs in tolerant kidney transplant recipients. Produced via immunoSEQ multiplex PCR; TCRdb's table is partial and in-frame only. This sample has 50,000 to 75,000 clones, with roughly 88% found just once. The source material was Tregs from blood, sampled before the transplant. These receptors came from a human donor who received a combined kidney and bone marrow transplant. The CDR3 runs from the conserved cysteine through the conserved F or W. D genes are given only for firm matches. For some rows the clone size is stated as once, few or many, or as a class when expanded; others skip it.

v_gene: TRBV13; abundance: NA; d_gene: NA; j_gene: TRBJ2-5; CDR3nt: TGTGCCAGCAGCTTAGTTGCGATGGAGACCCAGTACTTC; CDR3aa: CASSLVAMETQYF
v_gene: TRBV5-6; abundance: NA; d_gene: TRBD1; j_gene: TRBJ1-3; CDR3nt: TGTGCCAGCAGCTCCCCCCCAGGGGGCTGGTCTTCTGGAAACACCATATATTTT; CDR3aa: CASSSPPGGWSSGNTIYF
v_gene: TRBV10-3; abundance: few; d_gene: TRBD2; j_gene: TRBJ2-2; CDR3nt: TGTGCCATCAGACAGACTAGCGGGACGCGGGGAGCCGGGGAGCTGTTTTTT; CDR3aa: CAIRQTSGTRGAGELFF
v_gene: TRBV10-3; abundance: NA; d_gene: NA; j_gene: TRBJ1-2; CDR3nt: TGTGCCATCAGTGCTATTCGGGACGTCTACTATGGCTACACCTTC; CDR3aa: CAISAIRDVYYGYTF
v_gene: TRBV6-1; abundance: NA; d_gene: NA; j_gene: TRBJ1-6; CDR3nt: TGTGCCACCACAGACAGGAGCTCCTATAATTCACCCCTCCACTTT; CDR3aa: CATTDRSSYNSPLHF
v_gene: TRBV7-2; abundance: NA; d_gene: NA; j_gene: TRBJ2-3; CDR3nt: TGTGCCAGCAGCTTAATAGGAACCGCAGATACGCAGTATTTT; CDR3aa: CASSLIGTADTQYF
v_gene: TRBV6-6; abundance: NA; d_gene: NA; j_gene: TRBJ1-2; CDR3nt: TGTGCCAGCAGTTTGCCGCGCGACTATGGCTACACCTTC; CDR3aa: CASSLPRDYGYTF
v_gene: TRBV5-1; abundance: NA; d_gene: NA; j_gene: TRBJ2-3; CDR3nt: TGCGCCAGCAGCTTGGGTGGACAGAACACAGATACGCAGTATTTT; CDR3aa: CASSLGGQNTDTQYF
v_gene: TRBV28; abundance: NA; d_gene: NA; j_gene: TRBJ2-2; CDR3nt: TGTGCCAGCAGTGGTAACTGGGGACCGCGAAACACCGGGGAGCTGTTTTTT; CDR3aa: CASSGNWGPRNTGELFF
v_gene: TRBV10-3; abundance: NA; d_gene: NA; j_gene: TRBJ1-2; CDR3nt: TGTGCCATCAGTGAGTCTGGCGGTTCCTATGGCTACACCTTC; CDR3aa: CAISESGGSYGYTF
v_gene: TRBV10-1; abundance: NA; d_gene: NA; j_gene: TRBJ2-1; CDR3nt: TGCGCCAGCAGCGAAGTCAGGGCGAATGAGCAGTTCTTC; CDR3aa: CASSEVRANEQFF
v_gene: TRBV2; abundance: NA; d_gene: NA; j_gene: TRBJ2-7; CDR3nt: TGTGCCAGCAGTGAATCCCGGAGGATCTACGAGCAGTACTTC; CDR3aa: CASSESRRIYEQYF
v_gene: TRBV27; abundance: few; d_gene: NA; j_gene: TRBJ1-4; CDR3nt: TGTGCCAGCAGGCAGGGACATGAAAAACTGTTTTTT; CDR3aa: CASRQGHEKLFF
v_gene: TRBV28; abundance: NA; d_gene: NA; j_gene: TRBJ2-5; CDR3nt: TGTGCCAGCAGCGGATGGGAGACCCAGTACTTC; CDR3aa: CASSGWETQYF
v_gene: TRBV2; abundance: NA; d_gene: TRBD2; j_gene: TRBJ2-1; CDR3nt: TGTGCCAGCACCTCAAGCCGGACTAGCGGATACAATGAGCAGTTCTTC; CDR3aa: CASTSSRTSGYNEQFF
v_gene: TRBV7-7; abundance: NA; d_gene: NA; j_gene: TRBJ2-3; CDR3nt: TGTGCCAGCAGCTTCCGAGCGGGTGCCACAGATACGCAGTATTTT; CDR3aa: CASSFRAGATDTQYF
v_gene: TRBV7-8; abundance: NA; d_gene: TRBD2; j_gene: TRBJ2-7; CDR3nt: TGTGCCAGCAGCCCGAGCGGGGGCTACGAGCAGTACTTC; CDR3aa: CASSPSGGYEQYF
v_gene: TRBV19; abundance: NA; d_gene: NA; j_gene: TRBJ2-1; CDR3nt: TGTGCCAGTAGGAGGGGGGGAAACTACAATGAGCAGTTCTTC; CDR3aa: CASRRGGNYNEQFF
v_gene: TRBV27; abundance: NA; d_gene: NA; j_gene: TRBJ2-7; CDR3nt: TGTGCCAGCAGTGCCTATCTAGGGAGCTCCTACGAGCAGTACTTC; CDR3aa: CASSAYLGSSYEQYF
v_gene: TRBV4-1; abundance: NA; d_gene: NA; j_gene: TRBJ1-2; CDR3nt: TGCGCCAGCAGCCAAATCATCCCCCGGGGGGACGATGGCTATGGCTACACCTTC; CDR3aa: CASSQIIPRGDDGYGYTF
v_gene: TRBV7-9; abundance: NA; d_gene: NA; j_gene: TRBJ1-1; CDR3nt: TGTGCCAGCAGCCCCTATCAGGGTATCACTGAAGCTTTCTTT; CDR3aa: CASSPYQGITEAFF
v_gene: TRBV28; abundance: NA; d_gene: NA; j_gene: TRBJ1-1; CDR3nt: TGTGCCAGCAGTTTATGGGGGACACACATGAACACTGAAGCTTTCTTT; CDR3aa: CASSLWGTHMNTEAFF
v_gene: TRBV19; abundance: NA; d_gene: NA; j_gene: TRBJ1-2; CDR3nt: TGTGCCAGTAGCTCCTTGGGGGCAGGGCGTTATGGCTGCACCTTC; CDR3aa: CASSSLGAGRYGCTF
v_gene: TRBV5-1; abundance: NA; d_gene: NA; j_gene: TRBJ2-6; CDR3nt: TGCGCCAGCAGCTACTACTCTGGGGCCAACGTCCTGACTTTC; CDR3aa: CASSYYSGANVLTF
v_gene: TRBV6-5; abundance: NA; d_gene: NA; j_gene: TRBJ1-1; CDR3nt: TGTGCCAGCCGAGCGGTTGGGGGCACTGAAGCTTTCTTT; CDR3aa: CASRAVGGTEAFF
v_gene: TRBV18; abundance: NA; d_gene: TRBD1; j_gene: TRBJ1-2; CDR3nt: TGTGCCAGCTCGCGCACAGGGGGCTATGGCTACACCTTC; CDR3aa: CASSRTGGYGYTF
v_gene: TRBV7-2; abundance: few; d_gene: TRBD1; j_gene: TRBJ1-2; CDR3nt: TGTGCCAGCAGCCATCCCGGGACAGGGAATGGCTACACCTTC; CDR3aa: CASSHPGTGNGYTF
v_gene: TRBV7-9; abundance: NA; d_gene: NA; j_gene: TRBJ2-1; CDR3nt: TGTGCCAGCAGCTTAGTAGTCAAGGCTGCTCTGTATCCACATGAGCAGTTCTTC; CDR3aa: CASSLVVKAALYPHEQFF
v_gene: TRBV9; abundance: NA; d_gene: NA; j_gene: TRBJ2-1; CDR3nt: TGTGCCAGCAGCGCACAGGGATGTGAGCAGTTCTTC; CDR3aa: CASSAQGCEQFF
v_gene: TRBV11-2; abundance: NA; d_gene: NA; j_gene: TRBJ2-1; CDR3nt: TGTGCCAGCAGCACCCGCCTGAGCTCCTACAATGAGCAGTTCTTC; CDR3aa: CASSTRLSSYNEQFF
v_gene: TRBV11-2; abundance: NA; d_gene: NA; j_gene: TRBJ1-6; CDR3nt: TGTGCCAGCAGCTTAGCTAGTCTTGGGACTCCCCTCCACTTT; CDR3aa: CASSLASLGTPLHF
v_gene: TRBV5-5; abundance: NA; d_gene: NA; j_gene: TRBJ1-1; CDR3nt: TGTGCCAGCAGCTCCCAAGGGGCAAACACTGAAGCTTTCTTT; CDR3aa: CASSSQGANTEAFF
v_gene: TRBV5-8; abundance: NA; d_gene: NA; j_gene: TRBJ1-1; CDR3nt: TGTGCCAGCACCCCTAGATTGTGGTCGGACACTGAAGCTTTCTTT; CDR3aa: CASTPRLWSDTEAFF
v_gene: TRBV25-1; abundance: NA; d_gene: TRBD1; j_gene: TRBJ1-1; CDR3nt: TGTGCCAGCAGCCCCGGGACAGGGAAGGGGAACACTGAAGCTTTCTTT; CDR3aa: CASSPGTGKGNTEAFF
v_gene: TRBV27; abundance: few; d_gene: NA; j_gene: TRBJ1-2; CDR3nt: TGTGTCAGCAGTTTACGTCCAGGGGCCGGCTATGGCTACACCTTC; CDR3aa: CVSSLRPGAGYGYTF
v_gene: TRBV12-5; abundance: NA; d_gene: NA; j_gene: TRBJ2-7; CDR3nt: TGTGCTAGTGGTCCCGAGGGCCAGGGTCAGTACTTC; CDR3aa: CASGPEGQGQYF
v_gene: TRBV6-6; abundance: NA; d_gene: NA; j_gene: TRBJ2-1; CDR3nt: TGTGCCAGCAGAGCGGAGGTGAGCTCCTACAATGAGCGGTTCTTC; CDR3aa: CASRAEVSSYNERFF
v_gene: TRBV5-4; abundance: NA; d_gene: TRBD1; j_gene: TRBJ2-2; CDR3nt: TGTGCCAGCAGTTGGGACAGCTCCGTCGCCGGGGAGCTGTTTTTT; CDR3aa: CASSWDSSVAGELFF
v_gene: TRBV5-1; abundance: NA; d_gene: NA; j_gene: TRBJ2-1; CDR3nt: TGCGCCAGCAGCCGGGACTCCCACAATGAGCAGTTCTTC; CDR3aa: CASSRDSHNEQFF
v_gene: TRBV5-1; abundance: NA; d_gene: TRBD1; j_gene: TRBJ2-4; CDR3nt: TGCGCCAGCAGCCCTGGACAGGGGCAAGCCAAAAACATTCAGTACTTC; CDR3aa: CASSPGQGQAKNIQYF
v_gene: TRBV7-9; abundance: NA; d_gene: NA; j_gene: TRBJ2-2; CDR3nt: TGTGCCAGCAGCCCCTTTAACACCGGGGAGCTGTTTTTT; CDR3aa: CASSPFNTGELFF
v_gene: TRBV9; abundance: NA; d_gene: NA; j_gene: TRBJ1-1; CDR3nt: TGTGCCAGCAGCGTAGGGCAGTGGAGGAACACTGAAGCTTTCTTT; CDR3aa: CASSVGQWRNTEAFF
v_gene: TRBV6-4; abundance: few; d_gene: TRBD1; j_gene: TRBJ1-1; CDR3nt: TGTGCCAGCAGTGAAGGACAGGGGGCTGAAGCTTTCTTT; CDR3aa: CASSEGQGAEAFF
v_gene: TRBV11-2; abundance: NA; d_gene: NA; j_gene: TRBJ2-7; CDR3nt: TGTGCCAGCAGCTTACAGGTTACCTACGAGCAGTACTTC; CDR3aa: CASSLQVTYEQYF
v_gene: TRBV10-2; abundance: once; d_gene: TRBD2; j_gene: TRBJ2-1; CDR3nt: TGCGCCAGCAGACGAAACGGGGGGTATGAGCAGTTCTTC; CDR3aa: CASRRNGGYEQFF
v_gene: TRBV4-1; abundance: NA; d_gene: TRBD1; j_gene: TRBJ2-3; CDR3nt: TGCGCCAGCAGCCAAGGCGGGGACAGGGAAATCCTTAGCACAGATACGCAGTATTTT; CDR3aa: CASSQGGDREILSTDTQYF
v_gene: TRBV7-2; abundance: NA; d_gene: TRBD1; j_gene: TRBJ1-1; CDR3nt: TGTGCCAGCAGCTCATCCAGGGGGCGGACTGAAGCTTTCTTT; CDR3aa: CASSSSRGRTEAFF
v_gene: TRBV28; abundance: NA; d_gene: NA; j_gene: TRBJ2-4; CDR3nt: TGTGCCAGCTCAATAGGGGGGGCAAAAGGCAAAAACATTCAGTACTTC; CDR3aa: CASSIGGAKGKNIQYF
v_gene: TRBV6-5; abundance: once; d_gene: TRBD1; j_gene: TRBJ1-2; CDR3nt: TGTGCCAGCAGTCCCGACAGGGGGCACAAAGGGGGCTACACCTTC; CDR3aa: CASSPDRGHKGGYTF
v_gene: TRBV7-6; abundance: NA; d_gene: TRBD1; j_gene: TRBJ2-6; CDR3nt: TGTGCCAGCAGCCCGTACAGGGGGCGTGGAGGAGCTGGGGCCAACGTCCTGACTTTC; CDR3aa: CASSPYRGRGGAGANVLTF
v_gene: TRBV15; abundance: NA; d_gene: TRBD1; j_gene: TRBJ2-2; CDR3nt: TGTGCCACCAGCAGACCCTACGCAAACAGGAGACAGGGAACCGGGGAGCTGTTTTTT; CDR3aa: CATSRPYANRRQGTGELFF
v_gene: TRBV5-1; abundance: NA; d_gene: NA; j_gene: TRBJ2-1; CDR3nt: TGCGCCAGCAGCTTGTTCGATGAGCAGTTCTTC; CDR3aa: CASSLFDEQFF
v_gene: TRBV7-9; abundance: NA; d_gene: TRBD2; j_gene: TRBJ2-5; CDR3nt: TGTGCCAGCAGCTATTCGGGAGGGCGGGAGACCCAGTACTTC; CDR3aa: CASSYSGGRETQYF
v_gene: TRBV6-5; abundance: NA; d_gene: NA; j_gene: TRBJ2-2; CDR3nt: TGTGCCAGCAGTTGGGACACTTTCGCGAACACCGGGGAGCTGTTTTTT; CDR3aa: CASSWDTFANTGELFF
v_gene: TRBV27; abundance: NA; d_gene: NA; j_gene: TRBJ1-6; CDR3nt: TGTGCCAGCAGTTTTGAGCGACGGGTGTATAATTCACCCCTCCACTTT; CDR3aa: CASSFERRVYNSPLHF
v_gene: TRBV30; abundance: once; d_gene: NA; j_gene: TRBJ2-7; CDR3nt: TGTGCCGACTGCTACGAGCAGTACTTC; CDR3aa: CADCYEQYF
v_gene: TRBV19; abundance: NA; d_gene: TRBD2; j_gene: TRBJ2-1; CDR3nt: TGTGCCAGTAGGGTAGCGGGCTTGGATGAGCAGTTCTTC; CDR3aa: CASRVAGLDEQFF
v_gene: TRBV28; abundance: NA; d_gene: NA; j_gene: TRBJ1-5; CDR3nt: TGTGCCAGCGGACTCTTGAATCAGCCCCAGCATTTT; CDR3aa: CASGLLNQPQHF
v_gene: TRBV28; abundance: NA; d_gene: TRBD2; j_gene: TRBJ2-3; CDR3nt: TGTGCCAGCAGTCGGACTAGCGGGAAGCAGTATTTT; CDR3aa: CASSRTSGKQYF
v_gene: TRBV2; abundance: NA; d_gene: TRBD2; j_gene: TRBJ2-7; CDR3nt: TGTGCCAGCAGGCGGGGACTAGCCGGTCTCGAGCAGTACTTC; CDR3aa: CASRRGLAGLEQYF